This TCR beta chain was recorded in a study of blood T cell repertoires in COVID-19. The wider study: The United States, Italy and Spain supplied acute and convalescent COVID-19 samples.

The germline V gene encodes CDR1 LNHNV and CDR2 YYDKDF (reference sequence). The ends were cut back, 5 bases at V and 1 base at J, with 18 bases in the middle. This CDR3 contains 17 residues. Authors' data handling: The authors estimated nucleated cell counts from reference gene primer amplification. Some clones are missing from TCRdb's copy, which holds only in-frame ones; the method was immunoSEQ multiplex PCR. V, J and clone size derive from that table, while D and trimming were established from the DNA sequence. The data show about 120,000 clones, around 87% seen once. The source of this sequence is a man between 65 and 79 years old with active or convalescent COVID-19. The chain uses TRBV15 and TRBJ2-4; perhaps TRBD1 as D (7 bases). Sequenced input: peripheral blood. As DNA, the CDR3 is TGTGCCACCAGCGACTTCCAGGGGGGCCTCGCCAAAAACATTCAGTACTTC. Amino acids: CATSDFQGGLAKNIQYF.